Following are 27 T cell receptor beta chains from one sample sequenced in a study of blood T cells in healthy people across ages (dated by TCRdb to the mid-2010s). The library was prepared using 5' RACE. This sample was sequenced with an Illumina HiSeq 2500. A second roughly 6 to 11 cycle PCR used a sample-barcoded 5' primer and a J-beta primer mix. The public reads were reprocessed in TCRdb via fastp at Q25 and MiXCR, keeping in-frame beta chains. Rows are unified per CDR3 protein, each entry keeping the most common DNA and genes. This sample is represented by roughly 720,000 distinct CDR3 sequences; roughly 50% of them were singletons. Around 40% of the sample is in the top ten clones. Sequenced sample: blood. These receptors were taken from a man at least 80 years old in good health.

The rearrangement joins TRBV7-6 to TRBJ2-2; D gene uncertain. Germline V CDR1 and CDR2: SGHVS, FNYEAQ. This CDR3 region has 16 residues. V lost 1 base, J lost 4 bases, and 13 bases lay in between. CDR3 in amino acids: CASSLGAGLGTGELFF. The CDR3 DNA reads TGTGCCAGCAGCTTAGGGGCAGGCCTTGGCACCGGGGAGCTGTTTTTT.

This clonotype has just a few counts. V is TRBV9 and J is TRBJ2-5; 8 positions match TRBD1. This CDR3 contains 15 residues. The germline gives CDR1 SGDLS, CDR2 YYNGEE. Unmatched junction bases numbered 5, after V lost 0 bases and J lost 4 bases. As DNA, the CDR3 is TGTGCCAGCAGCGTAGCAGGGGGCGAAATAGAGACCCAGTACTTC. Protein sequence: CASSVAGGEIETQYF.

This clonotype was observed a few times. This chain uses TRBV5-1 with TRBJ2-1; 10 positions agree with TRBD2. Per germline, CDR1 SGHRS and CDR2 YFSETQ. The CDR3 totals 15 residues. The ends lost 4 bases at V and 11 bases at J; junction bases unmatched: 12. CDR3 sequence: CASSPPGLASRKQFF. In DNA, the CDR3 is TGCGCCAGCAGCCCCCCGGGACTAGCGTCCCGTAAGCAGTTCTTC.

This chain's CDR3 is CASSWPGGNTDTQYF. The CDR3 bases are TGTGCCAGCAGCTGGCCGGGGGGGAACACAGATACGCAGTATTTT. This chain joins TRBV5-8 and TRBJ2-3; 8 bases fit TRBD2. Germline V gene sequence: CDR1 SGHTS, CDR2 YDEGEE. The CDR3 totals 15 residues. V was pared by 3 bases and J by 2 bases, with 5 bases of the junction left unmatched. Supplemented by reference TRBV5-8 and TRBJ2-3, the full variable domain reads EAGVTQSPTHLIKTRGQQATLRCSPISGHTSVYWYQQALGLGLQFLLWYDEGEERNRGNFPPRFSGRQFPNYSSELNVNALELEDSALYLCASSWPGGNTDTQYFGPGTRLTVL.

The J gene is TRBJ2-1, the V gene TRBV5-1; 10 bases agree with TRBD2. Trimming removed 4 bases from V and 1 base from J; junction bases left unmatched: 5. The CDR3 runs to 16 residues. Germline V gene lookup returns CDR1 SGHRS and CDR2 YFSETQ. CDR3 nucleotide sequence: TGCGCCAGCAGCCCCTATAGCGGGGGGTCCTACAATGAGCAGTTCTTC. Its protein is CASSPYSGGSYNEQFF.

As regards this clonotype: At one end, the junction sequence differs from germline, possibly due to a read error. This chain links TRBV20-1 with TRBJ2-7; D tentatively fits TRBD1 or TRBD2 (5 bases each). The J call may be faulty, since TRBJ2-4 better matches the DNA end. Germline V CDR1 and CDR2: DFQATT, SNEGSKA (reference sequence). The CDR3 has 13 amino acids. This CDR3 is CSTRGRFKNIQYF. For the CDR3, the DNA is TGCAGTACTAGGGGACGGTTTAAAAACATTCAGTACTTC.

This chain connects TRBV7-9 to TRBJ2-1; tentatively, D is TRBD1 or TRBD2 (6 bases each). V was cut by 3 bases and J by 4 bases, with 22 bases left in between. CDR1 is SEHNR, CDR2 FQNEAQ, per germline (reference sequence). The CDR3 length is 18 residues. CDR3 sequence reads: CASSFSNQLGGSYNEQFF. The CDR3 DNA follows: TGTGCCAGCAGCTTCTCTAACCAGTTGGGGGGCTCATACAATGAGCAGTTCTTC.

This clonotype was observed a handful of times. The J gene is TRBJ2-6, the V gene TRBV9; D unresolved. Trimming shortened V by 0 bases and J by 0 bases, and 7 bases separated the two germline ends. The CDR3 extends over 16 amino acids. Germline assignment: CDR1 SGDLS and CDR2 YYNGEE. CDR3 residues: CASSVEKNSGANVLTF. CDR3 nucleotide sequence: TGTGCCAGCAGCGTAGAGAAGAACTCTGGGGCCAACGTCCTGACTTTC.

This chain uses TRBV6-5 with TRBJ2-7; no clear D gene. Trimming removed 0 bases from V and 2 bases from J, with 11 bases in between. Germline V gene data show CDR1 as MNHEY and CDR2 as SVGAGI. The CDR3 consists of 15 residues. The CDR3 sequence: CASSYSSPSAYEQYF. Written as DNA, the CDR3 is TGTGCCAGCAGTTACTCGTCACCGTCCGCCTACGAGCAGTACTTC.

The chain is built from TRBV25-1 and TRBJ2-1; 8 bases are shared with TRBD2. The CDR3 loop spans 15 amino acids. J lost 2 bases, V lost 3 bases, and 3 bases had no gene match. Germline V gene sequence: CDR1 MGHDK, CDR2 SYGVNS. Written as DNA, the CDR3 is TGTGCCAGCAGTGACACTAGCGGACCCTACAATGAGCAGTTCTTC. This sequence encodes CASSDTSGPYNEQFF.

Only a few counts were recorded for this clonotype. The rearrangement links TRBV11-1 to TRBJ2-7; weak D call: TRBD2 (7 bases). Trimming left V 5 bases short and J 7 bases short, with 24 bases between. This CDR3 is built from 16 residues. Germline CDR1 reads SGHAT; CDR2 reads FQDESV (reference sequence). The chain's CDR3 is CASSPTGASGLMEQYF. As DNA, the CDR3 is TGTGCCAGCAGCCCAACGGGGGCTAGCGGCCTTATGGAGCAGTACTTC.

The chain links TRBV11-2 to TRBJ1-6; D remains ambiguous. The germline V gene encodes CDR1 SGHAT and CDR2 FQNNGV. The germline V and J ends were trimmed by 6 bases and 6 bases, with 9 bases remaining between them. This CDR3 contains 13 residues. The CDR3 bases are TGTGCCAGCAGGGGATCGGGTAATTCACCCCTCCACTTT. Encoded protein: CASRGSGNSPLHF.

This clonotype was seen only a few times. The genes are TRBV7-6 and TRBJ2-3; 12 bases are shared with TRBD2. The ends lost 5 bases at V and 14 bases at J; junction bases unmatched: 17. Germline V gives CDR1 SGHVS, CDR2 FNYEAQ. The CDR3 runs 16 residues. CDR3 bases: TGTGCCAGCAGCCCCCGACTAGCGGGAGACCACAGATACGCGTATTTT. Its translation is CASSPRLAGDHRYAYF.

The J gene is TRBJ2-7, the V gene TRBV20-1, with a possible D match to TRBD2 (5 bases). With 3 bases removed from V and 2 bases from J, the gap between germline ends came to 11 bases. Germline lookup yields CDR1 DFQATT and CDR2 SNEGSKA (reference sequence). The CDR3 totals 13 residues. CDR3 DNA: TGCAGTGCTAGCTGGGAGCCCCCCTACGAGCAGTACTTC. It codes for CSASWEPPYEQYF.

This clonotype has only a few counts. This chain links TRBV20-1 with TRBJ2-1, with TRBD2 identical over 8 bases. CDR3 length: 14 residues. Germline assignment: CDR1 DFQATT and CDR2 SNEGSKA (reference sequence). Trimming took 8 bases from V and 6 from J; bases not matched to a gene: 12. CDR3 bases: TGCAGTACCACCCGGCTAGCGGGTCGCAATGAGCAGTTCTTC. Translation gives CSTTRLAGRNEQFF.

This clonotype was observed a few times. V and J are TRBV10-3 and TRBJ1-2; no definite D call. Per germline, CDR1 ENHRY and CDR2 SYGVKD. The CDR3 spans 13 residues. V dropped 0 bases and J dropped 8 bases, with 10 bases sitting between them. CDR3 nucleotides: TGTGCCATCAGTGAGTCGGTCGGGAGCGGCTACACCTTC. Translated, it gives CAISESVGSGYTF.

CDR3: CSAGPGQTVSGANVLTF. In DNA form, the CDR3 reads TGCAGTGCTGGTCCGGGACAGACAGTCTCTGGGGCCAACGTCCTGACTTTC. The rearrangement links TRBV20-1 to TRBJ2-6; 7 nucleotides align to TRBD1. This CDR3 region has 17 residues. Germline CDR1 and CDR2: DFQATT and SNEGSKA (reference sequence). Unmatched junction bases numbered 10, after V lost 5 bases and J lost 0 bases.

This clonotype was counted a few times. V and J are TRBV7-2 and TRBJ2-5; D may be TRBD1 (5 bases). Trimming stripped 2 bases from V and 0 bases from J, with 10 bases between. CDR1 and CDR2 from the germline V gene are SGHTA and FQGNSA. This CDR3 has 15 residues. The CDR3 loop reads CASSLSRANQETQYF. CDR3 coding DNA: TGTGCCAGCAGCTTATCCAGGGCGAACCAAGAGACCCAGTACTTC.

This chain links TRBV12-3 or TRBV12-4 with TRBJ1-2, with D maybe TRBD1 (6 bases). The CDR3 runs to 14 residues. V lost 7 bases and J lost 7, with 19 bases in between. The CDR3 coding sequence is TGTGCCAGCAAAAACAGGGCCGGTCCTTTTGGCTACACCTTC. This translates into CASKNRAGPFGYTF.

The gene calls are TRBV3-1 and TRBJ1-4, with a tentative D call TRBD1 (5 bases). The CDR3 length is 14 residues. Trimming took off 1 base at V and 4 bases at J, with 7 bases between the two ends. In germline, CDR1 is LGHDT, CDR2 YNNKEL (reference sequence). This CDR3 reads CASSQGQLNEKLFF. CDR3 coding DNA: TGTGCCAGCAGCCAAGGACAGCTTAATGAAAAACTGTTTTTT.

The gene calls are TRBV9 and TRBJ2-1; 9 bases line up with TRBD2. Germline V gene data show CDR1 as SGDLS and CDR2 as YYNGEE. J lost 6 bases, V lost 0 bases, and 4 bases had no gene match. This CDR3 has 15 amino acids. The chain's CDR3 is CASSVVAGDFNEQFF. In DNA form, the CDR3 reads TGTGCCAGCAGCGTAGTAGCGGGAGACTTCAATGAGCAGTTCTTC. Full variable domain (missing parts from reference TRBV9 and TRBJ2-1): DSGVTQTPKHLITATGQRVTLRCSPRSGDLSVYWYQQSLDQGLQFLIQYYNGEERAKGNILERFSAQQFPDLHSELNLSSLELGDSALYFCASSVVAGDFNEQFFGPGTRLTVL.

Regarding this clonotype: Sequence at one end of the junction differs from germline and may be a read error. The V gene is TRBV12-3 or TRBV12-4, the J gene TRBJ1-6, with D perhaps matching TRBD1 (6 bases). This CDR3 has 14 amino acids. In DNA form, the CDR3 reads TGCGCCAGCAGGCCTGGACAGAATAATTCACCCCTCCACTTT. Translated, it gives CASRPGQNNSPLHF.

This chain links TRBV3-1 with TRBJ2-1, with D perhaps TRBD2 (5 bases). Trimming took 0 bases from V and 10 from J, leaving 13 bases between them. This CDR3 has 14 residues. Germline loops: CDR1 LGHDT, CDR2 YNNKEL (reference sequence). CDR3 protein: CASSQDLGGREQFF. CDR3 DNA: TGTGCCAGCAGCCAAGATTTAGGTGGGAGAGAGCAGTTCTTC.

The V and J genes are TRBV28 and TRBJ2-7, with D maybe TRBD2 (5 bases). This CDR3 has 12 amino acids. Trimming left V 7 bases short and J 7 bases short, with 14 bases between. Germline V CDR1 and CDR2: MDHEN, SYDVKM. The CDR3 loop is CASTTLRGEQYF. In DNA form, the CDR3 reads TGTGCCAGCACTACTCTACGAGGGGAGCAGTACTTC.

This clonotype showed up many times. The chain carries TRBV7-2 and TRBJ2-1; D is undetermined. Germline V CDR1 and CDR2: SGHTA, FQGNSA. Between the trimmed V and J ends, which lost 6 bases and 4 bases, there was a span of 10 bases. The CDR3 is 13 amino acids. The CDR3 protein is CASSLPVYNEQFF. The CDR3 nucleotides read TGTGCCAGCAGTTTACCCGTATACAATGAGCAGTTCTTC. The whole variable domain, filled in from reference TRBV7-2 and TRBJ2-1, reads GAGVSQSPSNKVTEKGKDVELRCDPISGHTALYWYRQSLGQGLEFLIYFQGNSAPDKSGLPSDRFSAERTGGSVSTLTIQRTQQEDSAVYLCASSLPVYNEQFFGPGTRLTVL.

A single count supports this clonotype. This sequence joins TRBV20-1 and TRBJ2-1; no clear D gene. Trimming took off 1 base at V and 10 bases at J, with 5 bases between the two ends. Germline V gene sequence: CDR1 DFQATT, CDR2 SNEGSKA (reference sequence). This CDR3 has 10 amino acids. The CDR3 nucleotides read TGCAGTGCTAGAGTCCAGGAGCAGTTCTTC. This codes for CSARVQEQFF.

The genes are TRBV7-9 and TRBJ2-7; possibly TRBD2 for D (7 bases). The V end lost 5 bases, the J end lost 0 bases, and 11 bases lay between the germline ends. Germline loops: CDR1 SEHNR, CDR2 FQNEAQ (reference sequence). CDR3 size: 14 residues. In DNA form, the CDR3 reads TGTGCCAGCAGCGGGGGCGGGAGCTCCTACGAGCAGTACTTC. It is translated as CASSGGGSSYEQYF.